The following is a T cell receptor (beta chain) sequence with its context. These data originate in a study of T-cell memory formation after mild COVID-19. V trimming: 2 bases; J trimming: 3 bases; junction bases outside the gene matches: 6. Germline V gene lookup returns CDR1 SQVTM and CDR2 ANQGSEA. The CDR3 loop spans 14 amino acids. TCRdb used MiXCR to reprocess the 5' RACE reads, holding one entry per CDR3 protein. The sample shows about 140,000 distinct CDR3 sequences, around 15% of them seen only once. This clonotype was obtained from an adult woman who had mild COVID-19 (a few samples of this study predate the infection). Cell type and time point are not known. The sample comprised PBMCs or a T cell subset sorted from them (not recorded which). The chain links TRBV29-1 to TRBJ2-7; 8 bases are a match to TRBD2. In nucleotides, the CDR3 is TGCAGCGTTGAAAACAGCGGGAGCAACTACGAGCAGTACTTC. Amino acids: CSVENSGSNYEQYF.